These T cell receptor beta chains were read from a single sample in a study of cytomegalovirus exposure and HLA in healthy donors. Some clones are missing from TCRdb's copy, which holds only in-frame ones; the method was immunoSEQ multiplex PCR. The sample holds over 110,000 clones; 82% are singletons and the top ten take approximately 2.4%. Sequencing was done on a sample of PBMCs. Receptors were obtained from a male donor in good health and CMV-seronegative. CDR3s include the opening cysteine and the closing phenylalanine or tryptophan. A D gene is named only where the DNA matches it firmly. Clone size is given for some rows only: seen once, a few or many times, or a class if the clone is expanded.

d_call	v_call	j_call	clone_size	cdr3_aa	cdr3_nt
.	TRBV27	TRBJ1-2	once	CASSLAGRHGYTF	TGTGCCAGCAGTTTAGCAGGGCGGCATGGCTACACCTTC
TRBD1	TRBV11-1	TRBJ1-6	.	CASSVTGNDSPLHF	TGTGCCAGCAGCGTGACAGGGAACGATTCACCCCTCCACTTT
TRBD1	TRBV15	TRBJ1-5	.	CATTDLTGPQPQHF	TGTGCCACCACCGATCTGACAGGGCCCCAGCCCCAGCATTTT
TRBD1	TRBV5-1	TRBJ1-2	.	CTSSQDPGQGYGYTF	TGCACCAGCAGCCAAGACCCGGGACAGGGTTACGGCTACACCTTC
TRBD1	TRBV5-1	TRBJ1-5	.	CASSPGTGNQPQHF	TGCGCCAGCAGCCCCGGGACAGGGAATCAGCCCCAGCATTTT
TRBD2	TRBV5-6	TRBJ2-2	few	CASSSGTSESNTGELFF	TGTGCCAGCAGCTCGGGGACTAGCGAGTCGAACACCGGGGAGCTGTTTTTT
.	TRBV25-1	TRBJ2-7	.	CASRESSSYEQYF	TGTGCCAGCAGGGAATCCAGCTCCTACGAGCAGTACTTC
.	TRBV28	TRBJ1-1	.	CASSFNWVGTGNTEAFF	TGTGCCAGCAGTTTTAATTGGGTCGGGACTGGGAACACTGAAGCTTTCTTT
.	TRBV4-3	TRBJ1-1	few	CASSLRDKTTEAFF	TGCGCCAGCAGCCTCAGGGACAAGACCACTGAAGCTTTCTTT
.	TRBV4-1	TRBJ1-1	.	CASSSTSRDMETFF	TGCGCCAGCAGCTCGACCTCCCGGGACATGGAGACTTTCTTT
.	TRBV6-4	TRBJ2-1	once	CARRVNEQFF	TGTGCCAGAAGAGTTAATGAGCAGTTCTTC
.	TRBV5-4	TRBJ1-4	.	CASSEGRDDEKLFF	TGTGCCAGCAGCGAAGGCAGGGATGATGAAAAACTGTTTTTT
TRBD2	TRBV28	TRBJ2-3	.	CASSSPLAGGVDTQYF	TGTGCCAGCAGTTCCCCACTAGCGGGAGGTGTGGATACGCAGTATTTT
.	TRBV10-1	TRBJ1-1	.	CARVRDMNTEAFF	TGCGCCAGAGTACGGGACATGAACACTGAAGCTTTCTTT
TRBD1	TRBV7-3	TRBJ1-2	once	CASSLGTAPGDGYTF	TGTGCCAGCAGCCTCGGGACAGCCCCCGGAGATGGCTACACCTTC
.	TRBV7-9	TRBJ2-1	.	CASSFGDGEQFF	TGTGCCAGCAGCTTCGGAGACGGTGAGCAGTTCTTC
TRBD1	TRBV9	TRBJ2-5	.	CASSPAQGAYQETQYF	TGTGCCAGCAGCCCAGCCCAGGGGGCGTACCAAGAGACCCAGTACTTC